This TCR beta chain was found in a study of regulatory T cells in long-lasting Graves disease (dated by TCRdb to 2020 to 2022). Study-wide context: To count as having persistent Graves' disease, a patient had to have received antithyroid drug treatment for over 5 years with TSH receptor autoantibodies remaining persistently positive. A total of around 35 samples underwent TCR sequencing: roughly 13 from persistent and some 20 from newly diagnosed Graves' disease patients. The study took place in China and was registered as a clinical trial. In the clinical cohort, patients with persistent Graves' disease had used antithyroid drugs for an average of around 9.9 years. Peripheral blood TCR sequencing and RNA sequencing compared persistent Graves' disease patients with newly diagnosed Graves' disease patients.

This clonotype was seen at least ten times. It lacks a known antigen. Nothing much larger sits one base from this clone, and base qualities are not available. Here is what the overall study found, with its caveats: TRBV28, TRBJ1-2 and TRBJ2-5 were preferentially used in persistent disease, while TRBV20-1 and TRBJ2-1 were favored in newly diagnosed disease. Because the primary lesion, thyroid tissue, could not be accessed, the study looked at peripheral blood alone. The authors noted that the small sample size was a limitation that may lower accuracy. Sequencing and analysis were limited to the TCR beta chain. Compared with newly diagnosed patients, patients with persistent Graves' disease had lower TCR Shannon entropy and fewer highly expanded clones, which suggests clonal expansion. A larger number of public clonotypes was shared among persistent patients (more than 2,500) than among newly diagnosed patients (around 970).

According to the study, the label for this sample's time point signals: persistent/refractory GD, antithyroid drugs over 5 years with positive TRAb. RNA was extracted from PBMCs in TRIzol for both TCR sequencing and RNA sequencing. The diagnosis of Graves' disease followed American Thyroid Association guidelines. Patients for the study were recruited at an endocrinology department in Xi'an, China. From each patient, 7.5 to 10 milliliters of peripheral blood was collected into an EDTA anticoagulant tube. Ficoll Paque Plus density gradient separation was used to isolate PBMCs, and no further T cell sorting was done. RNA quality was checked with an Agilent 2100 Bioanalyzer and agarose gel, and concentration with a NanoDrop 2000. The library was built by means of multiplex PCR. The instrument given in TCRdb is Illumina HiSeq 4000. CDR3 regions were amplified by Arm-PCR with iRepertoire HTBI primers to construct TCR beta libraries. Before sequencing, the PCR products underwent gel purification. As for the authors' bioinformatics: Across samples, some 62 TRBV and 15 or so TRBJ segments were identified and used for gene usage analysis of CDR3 amino acid clonotypes. COPE and FqMerger were used to merge the filtered high-quality paired reads into contigs. BLAST was used to align contigs to the IMGT TRBV, TRBD and TRBJ reference genes, and CDR3 was defined following IMGT. Any clonotype with a frequency above 0.1% was classified as a highly expanded clone. Shannon entropy served as the measure of repertoire diversity, while the Gini coefficient captured V-J evenness. A clonotype found in more than one individual was treated as public. The public reads were reanalyzed by TCRdb: fastp trimming at Q25, MiXCR alignment, in-frame beta chains only. For every CDR3 protein sequence, its rows merge into one entry that carries the most common genes and DNA. It is TCRdb's table, rather than the study itself, that gives the V and J calls and clone size. Present in this sample are 450,000 or so distinct CDR3 sequences, about 22% of which were seen just once. The leading ten clones occupy around 13% of the sample.

Reading from cysteine to phenylalanine, the CDR3 counts 11 amino acids. CDR3 DNA is the only sequence kept; it has 33 bases, read in frame from the first base. V is cut by 6 bases and J by 8 bases, and the space between the germline ends is 10 bases. The germline V gene sets CDR1 to MDHEN and CDR2 to SYDVKM. The sample here was peripheral blood mononuclear cells (PBMCs), taken when the disease was refractory, from a patient treated with antithyroid drugs. The TCR sequence derives from a female donor with Graves disease. In this chain, TRBV28 is recombined with TRBJ1-1, with TRBD1 perhaps the D gene, on 6 matching bases. The DNA reads TGTGCCAGCAGCACAGGGTTGGAAGCTTTCTTT. This encodes CASSTGLEAFF.